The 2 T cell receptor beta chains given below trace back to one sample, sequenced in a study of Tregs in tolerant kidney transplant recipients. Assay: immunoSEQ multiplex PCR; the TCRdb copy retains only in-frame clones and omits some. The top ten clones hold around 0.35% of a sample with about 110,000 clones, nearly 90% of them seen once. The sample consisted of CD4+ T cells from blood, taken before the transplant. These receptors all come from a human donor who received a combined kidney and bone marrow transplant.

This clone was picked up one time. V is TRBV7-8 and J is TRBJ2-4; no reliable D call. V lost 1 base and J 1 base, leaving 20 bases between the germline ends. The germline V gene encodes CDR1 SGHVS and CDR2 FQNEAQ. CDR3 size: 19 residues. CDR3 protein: CASSLGFGVTVAAKNIQYF. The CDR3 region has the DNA TGTGCCAGCAGCTTAGGTTTCGGTGTAACAGTGGCCGCCAAAAACATTCAGTACTTC.

CDR3 DNA sequence: TGTGCCAGCAGTGAATTGGTCCGGGGGGTAGGTAGCGAGCAGTACTTC. This encodes CASSELVRGVGSEQYF. The gene calls are TRBV2 and TRBJ2-7; 7 bases agree with TRBD2. After removal of 2 bases from V and 6 bases from J, the junction contained 13 bases not matched to a gene. Germline V lookup: CDR1 SNHLY, CDR2 FYNNEI. CDR3 length: 16 amino acids.